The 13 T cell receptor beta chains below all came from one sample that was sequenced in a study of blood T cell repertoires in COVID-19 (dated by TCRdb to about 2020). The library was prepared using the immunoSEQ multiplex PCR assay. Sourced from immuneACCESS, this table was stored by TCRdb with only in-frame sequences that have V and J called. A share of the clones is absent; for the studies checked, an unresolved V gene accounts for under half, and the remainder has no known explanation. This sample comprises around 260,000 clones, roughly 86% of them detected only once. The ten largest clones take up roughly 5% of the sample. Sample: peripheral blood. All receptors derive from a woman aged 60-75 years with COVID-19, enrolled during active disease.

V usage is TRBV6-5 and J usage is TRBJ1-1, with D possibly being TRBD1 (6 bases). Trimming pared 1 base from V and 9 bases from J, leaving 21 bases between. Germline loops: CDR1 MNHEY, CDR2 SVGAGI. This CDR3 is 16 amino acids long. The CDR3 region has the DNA TGTGCCAGCAGTTACTTAAACCTCGGGACACCCGTTCAAGCTTTCTTT. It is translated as CASSYLNLGTPVQAFF.

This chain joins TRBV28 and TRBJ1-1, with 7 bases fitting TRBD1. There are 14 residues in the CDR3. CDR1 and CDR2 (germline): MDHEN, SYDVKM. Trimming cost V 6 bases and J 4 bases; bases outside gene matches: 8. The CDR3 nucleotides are TGTGCCAGCAGCCCGACAGGGTGGGCCACTGAAGCTTTCTTT. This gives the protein CASSPTGWATEAFF.

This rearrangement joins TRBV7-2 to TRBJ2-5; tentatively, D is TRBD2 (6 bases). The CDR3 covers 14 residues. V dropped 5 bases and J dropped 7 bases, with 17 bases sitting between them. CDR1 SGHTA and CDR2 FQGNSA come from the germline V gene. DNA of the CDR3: TGTGCCAGCAGCCCACGTGGGAGGACCCCGACCCAGTACTTC. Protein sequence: CASSPRGRTPTQYF.

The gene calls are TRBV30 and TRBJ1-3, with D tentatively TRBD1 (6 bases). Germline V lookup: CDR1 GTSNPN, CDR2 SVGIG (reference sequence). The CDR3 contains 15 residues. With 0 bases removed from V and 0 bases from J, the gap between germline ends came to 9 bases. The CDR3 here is CAWSVTGNSGNTIYF. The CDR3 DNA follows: TGTGCCTGGAGTGTGACAGGAAACTCTGGAAACACCATATATTTT.

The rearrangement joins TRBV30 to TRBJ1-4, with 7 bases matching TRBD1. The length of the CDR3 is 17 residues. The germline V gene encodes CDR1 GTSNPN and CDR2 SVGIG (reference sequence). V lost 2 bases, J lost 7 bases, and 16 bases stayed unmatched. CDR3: CAWSPGQPKSFGEKLFF. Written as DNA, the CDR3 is TGTGCCTGGAGTCCGGGACAGCCGAAATCCTTTGGTGAAAAACTGTTTTTT. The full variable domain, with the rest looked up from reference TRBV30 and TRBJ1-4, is SQTIHQWPATLVQPVGSPLSLECTVEGTSNPNLYWYRQAAGRGLQLLFYSVGIGQISSEVPQNLSASRPQDRQFILSSKKLLLSDSGFYLCAWSPGQPKSFGEKLFFGSGTQLSVL.

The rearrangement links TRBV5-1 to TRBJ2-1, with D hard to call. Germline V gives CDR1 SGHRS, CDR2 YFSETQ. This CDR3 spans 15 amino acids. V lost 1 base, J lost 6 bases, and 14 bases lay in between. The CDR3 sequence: CASSLSDTRRNEQFF. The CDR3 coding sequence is TGCGCCAGCAGCTTGTCAGACACCCGTCGCAATGAGCAGTTCTTC.

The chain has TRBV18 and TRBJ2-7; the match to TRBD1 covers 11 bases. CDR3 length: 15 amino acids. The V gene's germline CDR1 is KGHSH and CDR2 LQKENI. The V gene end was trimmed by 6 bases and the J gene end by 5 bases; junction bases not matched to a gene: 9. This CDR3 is CASSPGTGGHHEQYF. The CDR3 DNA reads TGTGCCAGCTCCCCGGGGACAGGGGGGCACCACGAGCAGTACTTC.

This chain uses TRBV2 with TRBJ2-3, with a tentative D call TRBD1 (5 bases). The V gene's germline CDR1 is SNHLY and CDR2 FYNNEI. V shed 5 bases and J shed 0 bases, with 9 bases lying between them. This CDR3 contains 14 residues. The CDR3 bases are TGTGCCAGCAGTACAGGCAGAAGCACAGATACGCAGTATTTT. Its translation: CASSTGRSTDTQYF.

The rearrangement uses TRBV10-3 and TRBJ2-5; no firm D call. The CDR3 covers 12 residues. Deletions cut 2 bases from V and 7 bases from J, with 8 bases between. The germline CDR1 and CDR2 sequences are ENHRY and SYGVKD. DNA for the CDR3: TGTGCCATCAGTGAGAACTCTGTGACCCAGTACTTC. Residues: CAISENSVTQYF.

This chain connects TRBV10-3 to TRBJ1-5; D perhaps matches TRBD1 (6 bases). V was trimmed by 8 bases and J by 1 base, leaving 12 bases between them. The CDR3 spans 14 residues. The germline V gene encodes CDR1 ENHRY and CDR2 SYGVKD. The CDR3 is CAIGRGVSNQPQHF. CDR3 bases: TGTGCCATCGGGAGGGGGGTGAGCAATCAGCCCCAGCATTTT.

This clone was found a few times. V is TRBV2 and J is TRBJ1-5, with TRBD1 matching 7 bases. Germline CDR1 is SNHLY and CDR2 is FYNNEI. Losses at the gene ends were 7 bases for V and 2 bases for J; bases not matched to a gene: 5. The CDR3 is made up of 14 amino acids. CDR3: CASKGARGNQPQHF. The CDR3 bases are TGTGCCAGCAAGGGGGCGAGGGGCAATCAGCCCCAGCATTTT.

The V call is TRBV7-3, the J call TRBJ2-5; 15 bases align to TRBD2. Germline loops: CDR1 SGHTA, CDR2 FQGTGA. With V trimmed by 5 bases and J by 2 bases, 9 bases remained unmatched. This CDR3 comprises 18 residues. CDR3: CASSRVGLAGGEQETQYF. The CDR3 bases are TGTGCCAGCAGCCGAGTAGGACTAGCGGGAGGGGAACAAGAGACCCAGTACTTC.

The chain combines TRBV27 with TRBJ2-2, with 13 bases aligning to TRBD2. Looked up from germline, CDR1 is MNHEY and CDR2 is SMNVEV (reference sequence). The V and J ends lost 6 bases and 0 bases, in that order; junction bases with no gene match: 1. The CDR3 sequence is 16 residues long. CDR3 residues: CASRTSGRPNTGELFF. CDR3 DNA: TGTGCCAGCAGGACTAGCGGGAGGCCGAACACCGGGGAGCTGTTTTTT.